What follows are 8 T cell receptor beta chains derived from one specimen sequenced in a study of T cells after yellow fever vaccination. TCRdb recomputed calls from the 5' RACE reads with MiXCR, one row per CDR3 protein. The table includes a few hundred thousand distinct CDR3 sequences, roughly 4% detected once. The sequencing here drew on PBMCs, taken on the day of the yellow fever booster vaccination. These receptors all stem from a man in his late teens or twenties who received the YFV17D yellow fever vaccine.

This clonotype was seen many times. V is TRBV19 and J is TRBJ1-6; D is ambiguous. V lost 4 bases to trimming and J lost 7 bases, with 17 bases between them. In germline, CDR1 is LNHDA, CDR2 SQIVND (reference sequence). This CDR3 region has 16 residues. DNA of the CDR3: TGTGCCAGTAGTACGACTCCGGTCTTCACCAATTCACCCCTCCACTTT. Protein: CASSTTPVFTNSPLHF.

This clonotype was found many times. The rearrangement uses TRBV7-9 and TRBJ2-3; D unresolved. The CDR3 is 15 amino acids. Trimming cost V 6 bases and J 2 bases, with 15 bases left between them. Germline lookup yields CDR1 SEHNR and CDR2 FQNEAQ (reference sequence). In DNA, the CDR3 is TGTGCCAGCAGTCGGACCCTACCAGCCACAGATACGCAGTATTTT. It codes for CASSRTLPATDTQYF.

Many counts were recorded for this clonotype. The chain couples TRBV5-1 to TRBJ2-3, with D perhaps being TRBD1 or TRBD2 (6 bases each). This CDR3 contains 15 residues. Germline CDR1 SGHRS, CDR2 YFSETQ. With 0 bases removed from V and 11 bases from J, the gap between germline ends came to 19 bases. CDR3 sequence reads: CASSLVGGLQGGQYF. The CDR3 DNA reads as TGCGCCAGCAGCTTGGTCGGGGGCCTCCAGGGTGGGCAGTATTTT.

This clonotype was recorded a few times. The J gene is TRBJ2-5, the V gene TRBV7-2, with D possibly matching TRBD1 (5 bases). The germline V gene has CDR1 SGHTA and CDR2 FQGNSA. V lost 4 bases to trimming and J lost 2 bases, with 17 bases between them. The CDR3 length is 16 residues. CDR3 nucleotides: TGTGCCAGCAGCTACTTAGGGGTTAGCAGACAAGAGACCCAGTACTTC. The encoded protein is CASSYLGVSRQETQYF.

In this sample, this clonotype turned up many times. This chain joins TRBV10-3 and TRBJ2-1, with 8 bases matching TRBD2. The germline V gene has CDR1 ENHRY and CDR2 SYGVKD. The CDR3 is 13 amino acids. J was trimmed by 10 bases and V by 7 bases; bases with no gene match: 9. In nucleotides, the CDR3 is TGTGCCATCAATCAGGGCGCGGGGGGAGAGCAGTTCTTC. It yields the protein CAINQGAGGEQFF.

This clonotype was detected many times. The rearrangement uses TRBV7-9 and TRBJ2-6; a weak D match, TRBD2 (5 bases). The CDR3 is made up of 16 amino acids. The V gene lost 6 bases and the J gene lost 0 bases, with 12 bases spanning the gap. Per germline, CDR1 SEHNR and CDR2 FQNEAQ (reference sequence). CDR3 sequence: CASSPGSSSGANVLTF. CDR3 sequence (DNA): TGTGCCAGCAGTCCGGGAAGTAGCTCTGGGGCCAACGTCCTGACTTTC.

At least ten counts were recorded for this clonotype. This chain joins TRBV7-9 and TRBJ2-4, with no clear D. This CDR3 contains 14 residues. CDR1 and CDR2 (germline): SEHNR, FQNEAQ (reference sequence). Trimming removed 5 bases from V and 7 bases from J, with 15 bases in between. The CDR3 is CASSPSQAFNIQYF. In DNA form, the CDR3 reads TGTGCCAGCAGCCCTTCTCAAGCTTTTAACATTCAGTACTTC. The whole variable domain, remainder taken from reference TRBV7-9 and TRBJ2-4, is DTGVSQNPRHKITKRGQNVTFRCDPISEHNRLYWYRQTLGQGPEFLTYFQNEAQLEKSRLLSDRFSAERPKGSFSTLEIQRTEQGDSAMYLCASSPSQAFNIQYFGAGTRLSVL.

The V and J genes are TRBV20-1 and TRBJ2-5; D might be TRBD1 (5 bases). V was cut by 5 bases and J by 2 bases, with 21 bases left in between. Germline assignment: CDR1 DFQATT and CDR2 SNEGSKA (reference sequence). CDR3 length: 16 residues. The CDR3 loop is CSARPYRLTTQETQYF. As DNA, the CDR3 is TGCAGTGCTCGCCCCTACAGGCTGACCACACAAGAGACCCAGTACTTC.